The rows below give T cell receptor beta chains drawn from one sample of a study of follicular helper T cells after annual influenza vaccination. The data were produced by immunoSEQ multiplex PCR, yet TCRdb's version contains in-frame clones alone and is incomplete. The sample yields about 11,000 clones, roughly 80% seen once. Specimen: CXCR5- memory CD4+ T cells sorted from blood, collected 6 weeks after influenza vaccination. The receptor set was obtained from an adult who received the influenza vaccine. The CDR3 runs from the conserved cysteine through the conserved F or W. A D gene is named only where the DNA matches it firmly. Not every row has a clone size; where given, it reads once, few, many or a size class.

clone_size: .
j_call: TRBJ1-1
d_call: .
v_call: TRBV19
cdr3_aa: CASSATANTEAFF
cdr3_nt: TGTGCCAGTAGTGCAACAGCCAACACTGAAGCTTTCTTT

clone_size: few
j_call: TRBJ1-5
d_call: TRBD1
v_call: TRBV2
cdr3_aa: CASSPTDRGRNQPQHF
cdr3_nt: TGTGCCAGCAGTCCTACAGACAGGGGAAGAAATCAGCCCCAGCATTTT

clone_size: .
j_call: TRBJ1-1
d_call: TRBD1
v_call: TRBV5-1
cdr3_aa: CASSLYPTRGLNTEAFF
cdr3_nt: TGCGCCAGCAGCTTGTACCCAACCAGGGGGTTGAACACTGAAGCTTTCTTT

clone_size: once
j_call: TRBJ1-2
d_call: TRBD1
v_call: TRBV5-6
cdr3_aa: CASSLASGGRYGYTF
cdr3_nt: TGTGCCAGCAGCTTGGCGTCAGGGGGGAGGTATGGCTACACCTTC

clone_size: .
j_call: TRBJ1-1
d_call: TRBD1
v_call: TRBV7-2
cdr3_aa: CASSYRGRVAEAFF
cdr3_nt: TGTGCCAGCAGCTACAGGGGGCGCGTCGCTGAAGCTTTCTTT

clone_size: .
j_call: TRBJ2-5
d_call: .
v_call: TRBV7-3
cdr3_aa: CASSLIGGGETQYF
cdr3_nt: TGTGCCAGCAGCTTAATCGGGGGTGGTGAGACCCAGTACTTC

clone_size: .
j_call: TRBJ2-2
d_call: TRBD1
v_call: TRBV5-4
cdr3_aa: CASSFGQGANTGELFF
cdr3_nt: TGTGCCAGCAGCTTCGGACAGGGGGCGAACACCGGGGAGCTGTTTTTT

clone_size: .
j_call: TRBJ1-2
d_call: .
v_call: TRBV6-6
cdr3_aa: CASSRAEGFYGYTF
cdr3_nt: TGTGCCAGCTCCAGGGCGGAAGGTTTCTATGGCTACACCTTC

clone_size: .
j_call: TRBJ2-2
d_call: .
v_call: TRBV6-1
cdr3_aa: CASSWTGTGELFF
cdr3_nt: TGTGCCAGCAGTTGGACGGGAACCGGGGAGCTGTTTTTT

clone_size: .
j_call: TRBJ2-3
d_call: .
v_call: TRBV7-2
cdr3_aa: CASVLSGLTFTDTQYF
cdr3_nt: TGTGCCAGCGTCCTATCGGGGTTAACATTCACAGATACGCAGTATTTT

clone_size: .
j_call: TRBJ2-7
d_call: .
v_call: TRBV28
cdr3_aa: CASTAVGNYEQYF
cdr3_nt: TGTGCCAGCACCGCGGTGGGAAACTACGAGCAGTACTTC

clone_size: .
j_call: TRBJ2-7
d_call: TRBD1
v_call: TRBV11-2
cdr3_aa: CASSSRDRGSEQYF
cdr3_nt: TGTGCCAGCAGCTCACGTGACAGGGGTTCCGAGCAGTACTTC

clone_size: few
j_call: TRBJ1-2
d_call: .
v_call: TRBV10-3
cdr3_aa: CAISEQGQGEGYTF
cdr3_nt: TGTGCCATCAGTGAGCAGGGGCAAGGGGAGGGCTACACCTTC

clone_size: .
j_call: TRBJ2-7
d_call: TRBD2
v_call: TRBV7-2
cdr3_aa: CASSSDPSSGSSSYEQYF
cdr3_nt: TGTGCCAGCAGTTCCGACCCATCTAGCGGGAGTAGCTCCTACGAGCAGTACTTC

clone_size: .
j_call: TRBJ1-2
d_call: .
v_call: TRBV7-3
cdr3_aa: CASSLGGNHGYTF
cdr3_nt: TGTGCCAGCAGCTTAGGGGGGAACCATGGCTACACCTTC

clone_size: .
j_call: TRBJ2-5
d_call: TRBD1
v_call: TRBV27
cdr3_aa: CASSFTRQGGETQYF
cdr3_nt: TGTGCCAGCAGTTTCACCCGACAGGGGGGAGAGACCCAGTACTTC

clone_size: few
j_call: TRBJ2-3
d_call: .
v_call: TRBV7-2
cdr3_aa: CASSLGGGASTDTQYF
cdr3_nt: TGTGCCAGCAGCTTAGGGGGCGGAGCTAGCACAGATACGCAGTATTTT

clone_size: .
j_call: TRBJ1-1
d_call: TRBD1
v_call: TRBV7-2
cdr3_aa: CASSFAGGTEAFF
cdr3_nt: TGTGCCAGCAGCTTTGCAGGGGGCACTGAAGCTTTCTTT

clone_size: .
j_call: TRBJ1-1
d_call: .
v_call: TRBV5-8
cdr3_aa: CASSKTGGRTEAFF
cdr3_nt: TGTGCCAGCAGTAAGACAGGAGGACGGACTGAAGCTTTCTTT

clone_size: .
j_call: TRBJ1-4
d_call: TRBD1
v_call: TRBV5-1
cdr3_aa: CASSAGQGVTTNEKLFF
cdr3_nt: TGCGCCAGCAGCGCCGGACAGGGGGTCACAACTAATGAAAAACTGTTTTTT

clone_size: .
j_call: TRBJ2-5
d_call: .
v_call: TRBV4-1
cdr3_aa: CASSQVPGSPQETQYF
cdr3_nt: TGCGCCAGCAGCCAGGTCCCAGGAAGCCCCCAAGAGACCCAGTACTTC

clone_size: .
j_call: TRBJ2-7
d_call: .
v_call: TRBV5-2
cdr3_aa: CASSQEDQRFSEQYF
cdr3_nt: TGCGCCAGCAGCCAAGAAGATCAGCGCTTCAGCGAGCAGTACTTC

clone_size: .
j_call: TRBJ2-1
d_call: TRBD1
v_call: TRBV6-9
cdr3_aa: CASSSVNRGLQFF
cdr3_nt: TGTGCCAGCAGTTCCGTCAACAGGGGGCTTCAGTTCTTC